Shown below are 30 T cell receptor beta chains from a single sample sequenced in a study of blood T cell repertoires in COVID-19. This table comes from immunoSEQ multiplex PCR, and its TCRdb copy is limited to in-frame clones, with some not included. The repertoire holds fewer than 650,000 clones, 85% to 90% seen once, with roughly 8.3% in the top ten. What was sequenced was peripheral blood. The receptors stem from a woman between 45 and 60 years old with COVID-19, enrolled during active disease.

The CDR3, as DNA: TGTGCCAGCAGCTTCAGGGGCCGGGAAAAACTGTTTTTT. Its protein product is CASSFRGREKLFF. The chain uses TRBV5-4 and TRBJ1-4, with D perhaps TRBD1 (6 bases). This CDR3 region has 13 residues. V was trimmed by 2 bases and J by 8 bases, leaving 10 bases between them. Germline V gives CDR1 SGHNT, CDR2 YYREEE (reference sequence).

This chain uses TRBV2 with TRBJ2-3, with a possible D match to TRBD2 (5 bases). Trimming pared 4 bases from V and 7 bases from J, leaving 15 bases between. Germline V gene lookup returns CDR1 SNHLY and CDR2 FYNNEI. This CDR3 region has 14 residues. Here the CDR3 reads CASSVAGSGNTQYF. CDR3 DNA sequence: TGTGCCAGCAGTGTGGCAGGCTCGGGGAATACGCAGTATTTT.

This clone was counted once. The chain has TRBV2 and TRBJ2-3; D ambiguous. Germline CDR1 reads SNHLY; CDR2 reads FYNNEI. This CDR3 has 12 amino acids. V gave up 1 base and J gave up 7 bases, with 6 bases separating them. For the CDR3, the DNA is TGTGCCAGCAGTGAAGAGAGCTATACGCAGTATTTT. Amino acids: CASSEESYTQYF. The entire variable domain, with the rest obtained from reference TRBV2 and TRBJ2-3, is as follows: EPEVTQTPSHQVTQMGQEVILRCVPISNHLYFYWYRQILGQKVEFLVSFYNNEISEKSEIFDDQFSVERPDGSNFTLKIRSTKLEDSAMYFCASSEESYTQYFGPGTRLTVL.

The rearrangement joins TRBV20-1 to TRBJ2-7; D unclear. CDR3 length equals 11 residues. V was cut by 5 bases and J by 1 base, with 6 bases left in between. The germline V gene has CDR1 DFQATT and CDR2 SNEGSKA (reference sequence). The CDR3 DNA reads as TGCAGTGCTCCCCTTTCCTACGAGCAGTACTTC. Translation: CSAPLSYEQYF.

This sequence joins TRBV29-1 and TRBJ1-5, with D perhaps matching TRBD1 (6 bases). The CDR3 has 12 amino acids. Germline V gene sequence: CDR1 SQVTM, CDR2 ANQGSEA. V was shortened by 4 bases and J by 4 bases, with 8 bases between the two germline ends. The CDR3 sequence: CSVGGQNQPQHF. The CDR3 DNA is TGCAGCGTTGGAGGACAGAATCAGCCCCAGCATTTT.

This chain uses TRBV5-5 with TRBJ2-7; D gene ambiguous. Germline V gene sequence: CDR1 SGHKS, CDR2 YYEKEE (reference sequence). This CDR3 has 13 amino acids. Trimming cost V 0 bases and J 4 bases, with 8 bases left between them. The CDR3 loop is CASSLGAIYEQYF. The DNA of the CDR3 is TGTGCCAGCAGCTTGGGGGCCATATACGAGCAGTACTTC.

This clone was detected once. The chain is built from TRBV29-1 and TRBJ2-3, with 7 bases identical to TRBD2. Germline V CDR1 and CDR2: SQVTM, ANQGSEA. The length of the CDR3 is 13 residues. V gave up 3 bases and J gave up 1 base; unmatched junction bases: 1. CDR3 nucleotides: TGCAGCGTTGATACTAGCGGCACAGATACGCAGTATTTT. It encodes CSVDTSGTDTQYF.

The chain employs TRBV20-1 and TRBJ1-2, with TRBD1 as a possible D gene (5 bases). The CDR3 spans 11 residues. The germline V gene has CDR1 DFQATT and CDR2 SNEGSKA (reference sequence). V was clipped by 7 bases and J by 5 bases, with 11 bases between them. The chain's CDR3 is CSVWRGYGYTF. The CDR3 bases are TGCAGTGTTTGGCGGGGGTATGGCTACACCTTC.

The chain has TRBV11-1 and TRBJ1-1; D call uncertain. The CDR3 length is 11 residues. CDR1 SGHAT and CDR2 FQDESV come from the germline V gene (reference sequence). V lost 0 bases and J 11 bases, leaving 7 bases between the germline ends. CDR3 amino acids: CASSLAGVAFF. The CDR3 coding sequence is TGTGCCAGCAGCTTAGCAGGAGTCGCTTTCTTT.

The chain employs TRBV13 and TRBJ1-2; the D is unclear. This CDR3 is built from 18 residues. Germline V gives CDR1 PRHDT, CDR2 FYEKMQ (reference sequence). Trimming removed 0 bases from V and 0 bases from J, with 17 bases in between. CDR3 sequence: CASSLGVHLPGANYGYTF. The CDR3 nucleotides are TGTGCCAGCAGCTTAGGGGTACACCTCCCTGGAGCTAACTATGGCTACACCTTC.

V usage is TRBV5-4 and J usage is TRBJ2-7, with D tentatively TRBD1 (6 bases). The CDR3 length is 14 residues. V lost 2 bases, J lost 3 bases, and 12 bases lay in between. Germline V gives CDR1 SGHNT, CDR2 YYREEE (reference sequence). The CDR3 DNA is TGTGCCAGCAGCTTAGGGCAGGGGATCTACGAGCAGTACTTC. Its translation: CASSLGQGIYEQYF.

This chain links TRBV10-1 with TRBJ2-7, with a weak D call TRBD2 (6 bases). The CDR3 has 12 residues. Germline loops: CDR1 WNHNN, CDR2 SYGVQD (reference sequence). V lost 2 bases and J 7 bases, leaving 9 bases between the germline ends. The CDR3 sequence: CASSEGAGEQYF. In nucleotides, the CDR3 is TGCGCCAGCAGTGAGGGTGCGGGAGAGCAGTACTTC.

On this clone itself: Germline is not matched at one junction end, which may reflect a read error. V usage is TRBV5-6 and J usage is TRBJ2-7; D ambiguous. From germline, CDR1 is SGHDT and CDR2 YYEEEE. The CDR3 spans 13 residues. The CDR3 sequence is CASCFEDSYEQYF. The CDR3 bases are TGTGCCAGCTGCTTCGAGGACTCCTACGAGCAGTACTTC.

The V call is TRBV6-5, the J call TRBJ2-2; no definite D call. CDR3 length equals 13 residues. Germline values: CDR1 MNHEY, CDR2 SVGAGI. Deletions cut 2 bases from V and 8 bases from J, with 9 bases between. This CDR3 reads CASSYSWPGELFF. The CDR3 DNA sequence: TGTGCCAGCAGTTACAGTTGGCCTGGGGAGCTGTTTTTT.

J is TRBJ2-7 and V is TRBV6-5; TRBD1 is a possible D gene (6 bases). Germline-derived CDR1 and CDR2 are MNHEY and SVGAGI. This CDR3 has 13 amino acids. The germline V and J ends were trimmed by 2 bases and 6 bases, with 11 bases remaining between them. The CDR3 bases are TGTGCCAGCAGTTACAACAGGGCTGGCGAGCAGTACTTC. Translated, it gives CASSYNRAGEQYF.

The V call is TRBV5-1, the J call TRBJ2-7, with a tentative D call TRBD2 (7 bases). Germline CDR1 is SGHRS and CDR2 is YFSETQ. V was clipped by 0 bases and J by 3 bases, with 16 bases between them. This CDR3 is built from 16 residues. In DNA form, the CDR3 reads TGCGCCAGCAGCTTGGGGGCGGCAGGGGAGGGCTACGAGCAGTACTTC. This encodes CASSLGAAGEGYEQYF.

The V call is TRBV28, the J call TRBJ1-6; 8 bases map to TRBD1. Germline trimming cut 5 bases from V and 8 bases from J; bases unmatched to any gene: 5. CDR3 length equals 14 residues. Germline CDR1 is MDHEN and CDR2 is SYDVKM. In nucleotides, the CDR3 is TGTGCCAGCAGTATCGGACAGGGTCATTCACCCCTCCACTTT. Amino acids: CASSIGQGHSPLHF.

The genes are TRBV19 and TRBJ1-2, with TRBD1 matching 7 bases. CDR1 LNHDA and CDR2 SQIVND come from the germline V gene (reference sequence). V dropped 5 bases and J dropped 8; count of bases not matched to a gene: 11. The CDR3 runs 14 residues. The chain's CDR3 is CASSPLRQGGGYTF. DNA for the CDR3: TGTGCCAGTAGTCCCCTTAGACAGGGAGGAGGCTACACCTTC. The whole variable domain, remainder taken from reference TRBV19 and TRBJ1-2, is DGGITQSPKYLFRKEGQNVTLSCEQNLNHDAMYWYRQDPGQGLRLIYYSQIVNDFQKGDIAEGYSVSREKKESFPLTVTSAQKNPTAFYLCASSPLRQGGGYTFGSGTRLTVV.

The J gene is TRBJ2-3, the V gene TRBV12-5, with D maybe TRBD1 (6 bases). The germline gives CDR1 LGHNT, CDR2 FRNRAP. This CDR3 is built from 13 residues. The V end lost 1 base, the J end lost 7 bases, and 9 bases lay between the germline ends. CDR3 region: CASGLAGANTQYF. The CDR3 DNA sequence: TGTGCTAGTGGTTTGGCAGGGGCTAATACGCAGTATTTT.

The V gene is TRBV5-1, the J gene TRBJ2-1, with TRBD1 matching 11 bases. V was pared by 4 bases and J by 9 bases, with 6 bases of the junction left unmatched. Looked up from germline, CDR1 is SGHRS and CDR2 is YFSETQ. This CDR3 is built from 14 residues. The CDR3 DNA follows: TGCGCCAGCAGCCTCCGGGACAGGGGGTCTGAGCAGTTCTTC. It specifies CASSLRDRGSEQFF.

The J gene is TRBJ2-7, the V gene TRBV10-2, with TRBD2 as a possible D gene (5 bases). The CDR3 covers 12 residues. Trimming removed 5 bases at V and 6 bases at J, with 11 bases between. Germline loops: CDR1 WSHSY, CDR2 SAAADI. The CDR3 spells CASSPRTAEQYF. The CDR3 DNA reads TGCGCCAGCAGTCCAAGGACTGCCGAGCAGTACTTC.

The CDR3 loop reads CASRQGAQGYTF. CDR3 in DNA: TGTGCCAGCAGACAGGGGGCTCAGGGCTACACCTTC. The chain couples TRBV2 to TRBJ1-2; 9 bases align to TRBD1. Trimming removed 6 bases from V and 8 bases from J; junction bases left unmatched: 4. The CDR3 covers 12 residues. The germline V gene has CDR1 SNHLY and CDR2 FYNNEI.

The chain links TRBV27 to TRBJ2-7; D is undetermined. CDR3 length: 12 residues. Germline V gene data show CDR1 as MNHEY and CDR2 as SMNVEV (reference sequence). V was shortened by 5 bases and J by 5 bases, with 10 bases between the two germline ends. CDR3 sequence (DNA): TGTGCCAGCAGTCCACAGTCCCACGAGCAGTACTTC. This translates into CASSPQSHEQYF.

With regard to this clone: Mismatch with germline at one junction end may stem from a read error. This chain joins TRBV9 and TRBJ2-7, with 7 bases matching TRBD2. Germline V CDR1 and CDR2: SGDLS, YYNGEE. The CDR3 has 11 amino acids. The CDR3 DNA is TGTGCCAGCAGTGCCGGGACTACAATTGCTTTC. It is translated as CASSAGTTIAF.

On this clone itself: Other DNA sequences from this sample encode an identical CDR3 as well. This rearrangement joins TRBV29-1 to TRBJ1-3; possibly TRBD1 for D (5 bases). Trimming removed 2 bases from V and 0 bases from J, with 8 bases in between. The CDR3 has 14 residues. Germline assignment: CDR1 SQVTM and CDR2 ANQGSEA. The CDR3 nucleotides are TGCAGCGTTGAACGGGGGAGCTCTGGAAACACCATATATTTT. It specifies CSVERGSSGNTIYF.

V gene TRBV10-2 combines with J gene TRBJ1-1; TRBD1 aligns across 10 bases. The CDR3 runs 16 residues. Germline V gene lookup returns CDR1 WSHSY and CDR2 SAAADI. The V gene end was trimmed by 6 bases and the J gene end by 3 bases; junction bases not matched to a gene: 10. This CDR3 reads CASRSRDRGRDTEAFF. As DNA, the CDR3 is TGCGCCAGCAGGAGCCGGGACAGGGGCCGGGACACTGAAGCTTTCTTT.

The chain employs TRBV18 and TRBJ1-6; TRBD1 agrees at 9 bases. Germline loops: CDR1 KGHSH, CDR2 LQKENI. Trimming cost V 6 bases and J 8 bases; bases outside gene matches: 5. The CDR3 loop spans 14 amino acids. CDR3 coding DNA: TGTGCCAGCTCCCGCCGGGACAGGGATTCACCCCTCCACTTT. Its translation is CASSRRDRDSPLHF.

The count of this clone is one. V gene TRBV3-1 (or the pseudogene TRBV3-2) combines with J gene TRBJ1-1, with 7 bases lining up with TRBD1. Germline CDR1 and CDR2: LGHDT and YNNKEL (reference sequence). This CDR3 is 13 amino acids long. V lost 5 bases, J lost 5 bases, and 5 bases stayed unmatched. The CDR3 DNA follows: TGTGCCAGCAGCTCACAGGGGAGGACTGAAGCTTTCTTT. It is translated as CASSSQGRTEAFF.

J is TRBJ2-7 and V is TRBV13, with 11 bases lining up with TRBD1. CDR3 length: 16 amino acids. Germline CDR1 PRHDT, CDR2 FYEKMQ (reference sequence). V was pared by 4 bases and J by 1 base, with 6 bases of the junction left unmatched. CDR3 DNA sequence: TGTGCCAGCAGCTACGGACAGGGGGCAGGATCCTACGAGCAGTACTTC. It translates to CASSYGQGAGSYEQYF.

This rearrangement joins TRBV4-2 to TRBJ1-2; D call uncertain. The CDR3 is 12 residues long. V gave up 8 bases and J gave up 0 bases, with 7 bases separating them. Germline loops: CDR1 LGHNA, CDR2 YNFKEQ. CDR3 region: CASHQANYGYTF. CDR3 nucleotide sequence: TGTGCCAGCCACCAGGCTAACTATGGCTACACCTTC.